This T cell receptor (beta chain) was sequenced in a study of blood T cell repertoires in COVID-19 (dated by TCRdb to 2018 to 2021). About the study as a whole: Samples covering the acute and convalescent phases of COVID-19 were provided by collaborators in the United States, Italy and Spain. The prospective study material was composed of cDNA or gDNA derived from T cells, B-cell-depleted T cells, or PBMCs. The dataset comprised deeply sampled blood TCRbeta repertoires from subjects exposed to, actively infected with, or recovered from COVID-19. The repertoires were released in a freely available public database meant as a resource for research on the immune response to SARS-CoV-2. Samples came from the ongoing ImmuneRACE study (first 160 participants) plus 1,254 subjects from 6 global collaborators. The sample metadata nearly always contained a de-identified subject ID, COVID-19 status, age in years and sex. HLA class I and class II types, where available, came from metadata supplied by the sample provider rather than from assay-based typing.

CDR1 and CDR2 were assigned from the germline V gene (reference sequence) as LGHDT and YNNKEL. Trimming takes 8 bases off V and 6 bases off J; junction bases not matched to a gene: 8. Measured from the cysteine to the phenylalanine, the CDR3 is 14 residues long. Of the read, only the CDR3 DNA is kept; its 42 bases are in frame from base 1. Here is what the overall study found, with its caveats: How much clinical and demographic metadata was included differed by source and by participant, and the metadata was provided uncurated.

Turning to this clone: Its binding antigen is unknown. No qualities accompany the bases; no much larger clone lies one base away.

Participants in the prospective study were aged about 18 to 90 years, lived in 24 United States geographic areas, and enrolled through a virtual design. Cohort assignment in the prospective study relied on participant-reported clinical history from a screening survey and a study questionnaire. For ImmuneRACE Cohort 3, a participant was defined as recovered based on two consecutive negative NP/OP PCR tests, clearance by a healthcare professional, or resolution of symptoms. Mobile phlebotomists in the prospective study collected whole blood, serum and a nasopharyngeal or oropharyngeal swab from every participant. Over a roughly two-month period, participants in the prospective study had the option of providing additional blood draws and questionnaires. Before DNA extraction, blood samples from the prospective study were shipped at room temperature or frozen. TCRbeta CDR3 regions were amplified from genomic DNA by means of the immunoSEQ Assay, a bias-controlled multiplex PCR. The authors' analysis ran thus. The number of nucleated cells in each sample was estimated from the amplification of reference gene primers within the assay. To quantify the absolute abundance of each unique TCRbeta CDR3 rearrangement, sequence reads were collapsed and filtered. For each sample, productive Simpson clonality was calculated by taking the square root of Simpson's diversity index across productive rearrangements. The clones in this table, taken by TCRdb from immuneACCESS, are in-frame only. Not every clone is retained; where verified, under half of the shortfall comes from an unresolved V gene, and the cause of the rest is unknown. The V and J calls and clone size are taken from that table; D and trimming were inferred from the DNA. A total of 300,000 to 450,000 clones appear in this sample, roughly nine tenths of them only once. More than 0.8% of the sample lies in the top ten.

Sequencing was performed on PBMCs or T cells enriched from blood (not recorded which). This clonotype was sampled from a woman aged 25 to 39 who had recovered from COVID-19. The rearrangement combines TRBV3-1 (or the pseudogene TRBV3-2) with TRBJ2-5, and 11 junctional nucleotides match TRBD2. The nucleotide sequence reads TGTGCCAGCTGCCCTAGCGGGGGGTCTAAGACCCAGTACTTC. The resulting protein is CASCPSGGSKTQYF.